This section outlines one TCR beta chain sequence together with its context. The antigen remains undetermined. A much larger clone lies a single base off, so this may be a read error. Patients with uncontrolled infections, other autoimmune diseases, pregnancy or lactation were excluded. Around 9.9 ml of fresh peripheral blood supplied the PBMCs. This CDR3 comprises 14 residues. V was clipped by 11 bases and J by 4 bases; unmatched bases: 14. Germline V lookup: CDR1 MDHEN, CDR2 SYDVKM. This sample was included in a study of T cells in Graves' hyperthyroidism and ophthalmopathy. Study-level results: Ophthalmopathy could be told apart from stable hyperthyroidism with a 13 V-J model.

TCR beta CDR3 regions were amplified from RNA. Using the HTBI primer set, a first-round RT-PCR was run on the TCR CDR3. TCRdb itself ran the multiplex PCR reads through MiXCR, one entry per CDR3 protein. The table records more than 500,000 distinct CDR3 sequences, about 16% of them present only once. The sequence was obtained from a woman younger than 45 with Graves' ophthalmopathy. V and J are TRBV28 and TRBJ2-7, with TRBD2 identical over 7 bases. Sequencing was performed on blood. DNA for the CDR3: TGTGCCGGCGCTTTCTCTAGCGGAAAGTACGAGCAGTACTTC. Its protein product is CAGAFSSGKYEQYF.